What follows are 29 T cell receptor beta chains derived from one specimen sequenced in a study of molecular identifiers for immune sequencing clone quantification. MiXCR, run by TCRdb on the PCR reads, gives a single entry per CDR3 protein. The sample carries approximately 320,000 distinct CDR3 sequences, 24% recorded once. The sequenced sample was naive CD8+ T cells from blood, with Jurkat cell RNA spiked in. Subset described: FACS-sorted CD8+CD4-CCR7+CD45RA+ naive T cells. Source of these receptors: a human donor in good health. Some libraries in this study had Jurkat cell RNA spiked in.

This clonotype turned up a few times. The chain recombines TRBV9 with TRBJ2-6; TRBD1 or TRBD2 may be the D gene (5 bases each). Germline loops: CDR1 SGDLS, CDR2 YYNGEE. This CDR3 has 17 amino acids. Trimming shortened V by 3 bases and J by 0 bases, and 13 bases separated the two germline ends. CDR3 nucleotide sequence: TGTGCCAGCAGCGGTCCGGGACCGCTCTCTGGGGCCAACGTCCTGACTTTC. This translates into CASSGPGPLSGANVLTF.

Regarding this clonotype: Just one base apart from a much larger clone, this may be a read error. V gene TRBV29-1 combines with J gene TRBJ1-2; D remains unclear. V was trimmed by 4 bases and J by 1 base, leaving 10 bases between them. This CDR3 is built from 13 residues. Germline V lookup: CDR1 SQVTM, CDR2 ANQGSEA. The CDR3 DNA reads TGCAGCGTTGGTGACAACCATAACTATGGCTACACCTTC. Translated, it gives CSVGDNHNYGYTF.

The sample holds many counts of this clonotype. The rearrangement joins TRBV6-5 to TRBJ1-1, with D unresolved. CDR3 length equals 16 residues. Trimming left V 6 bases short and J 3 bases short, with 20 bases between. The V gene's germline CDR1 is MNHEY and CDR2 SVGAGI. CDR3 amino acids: CASSAPGLSLYTEAFF. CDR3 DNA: TGTGCCAGCAGCGCCCCGGGTCTTTCCCTATACACTGAAGCTTTCTTT.

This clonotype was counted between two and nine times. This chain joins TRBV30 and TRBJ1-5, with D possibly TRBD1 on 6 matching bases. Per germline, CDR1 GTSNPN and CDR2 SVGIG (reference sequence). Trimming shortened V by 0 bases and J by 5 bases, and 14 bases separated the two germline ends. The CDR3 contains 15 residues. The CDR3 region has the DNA TGTGCCTGGAGTGTACAGGGCAGCCCTTATCAGCCCCAGCATTTT. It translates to CAWSVQGSPYQPQHF.

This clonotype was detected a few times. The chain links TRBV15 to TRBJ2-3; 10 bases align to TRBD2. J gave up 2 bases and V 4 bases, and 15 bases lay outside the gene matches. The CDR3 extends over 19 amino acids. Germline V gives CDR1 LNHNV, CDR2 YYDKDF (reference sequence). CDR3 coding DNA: TGTGCCACCAGCAAGTTTGGTTCATCGGGACTAGCGAACACAGATACGCAGTATTTT. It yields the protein CATSKFGSSGLANTDTQYF.

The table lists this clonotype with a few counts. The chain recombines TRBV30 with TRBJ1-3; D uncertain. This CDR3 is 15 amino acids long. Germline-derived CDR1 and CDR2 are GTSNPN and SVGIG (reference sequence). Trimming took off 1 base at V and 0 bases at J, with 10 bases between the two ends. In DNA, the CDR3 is TGTGCCTGGAGTGGAGACCCAACCTCTGGAAACACCATATATTTT. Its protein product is CAWSGDPTSGNTIYF.

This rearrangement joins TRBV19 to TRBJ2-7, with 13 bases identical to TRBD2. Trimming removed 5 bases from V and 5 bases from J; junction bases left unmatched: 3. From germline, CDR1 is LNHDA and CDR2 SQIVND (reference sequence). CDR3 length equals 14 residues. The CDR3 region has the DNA TGTGCCAGTAGTGACGGGACTAGCGGGAACGAGCAGTACTTC. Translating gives CASSDGTSGNEQYF.

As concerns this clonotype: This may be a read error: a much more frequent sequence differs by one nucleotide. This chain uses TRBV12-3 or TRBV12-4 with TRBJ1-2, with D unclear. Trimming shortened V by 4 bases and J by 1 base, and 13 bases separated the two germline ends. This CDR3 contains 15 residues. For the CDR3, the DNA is TGTGCCAGCAGTTCATTCCGAGAGGGTAACTATGGCTACACCTTC. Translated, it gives CASSSFREGNYGYTF.

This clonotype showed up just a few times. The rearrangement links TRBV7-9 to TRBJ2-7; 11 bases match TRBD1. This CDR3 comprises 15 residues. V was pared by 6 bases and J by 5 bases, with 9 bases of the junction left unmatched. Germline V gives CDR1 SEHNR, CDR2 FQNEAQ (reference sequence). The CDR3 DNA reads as TGTGCCAGCAGTCGGTGGACAGGGGGCCACCACGAGCAGTACTTC. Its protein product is CASSRWTGGHHEQYF.

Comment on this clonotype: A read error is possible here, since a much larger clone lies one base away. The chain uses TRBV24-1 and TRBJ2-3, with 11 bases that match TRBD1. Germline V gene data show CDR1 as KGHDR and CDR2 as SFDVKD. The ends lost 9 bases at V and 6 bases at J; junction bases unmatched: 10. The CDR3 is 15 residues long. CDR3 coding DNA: TGTGCCACCCAAGACGGACAGGGGGCTCCGGATACGCAGTATTTT. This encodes CATQDGQGAPDTQYF.

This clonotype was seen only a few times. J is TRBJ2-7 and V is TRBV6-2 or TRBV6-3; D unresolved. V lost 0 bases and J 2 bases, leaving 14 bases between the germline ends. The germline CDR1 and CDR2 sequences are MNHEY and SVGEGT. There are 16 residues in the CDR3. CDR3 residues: CASSYSSSKLTYEQYF. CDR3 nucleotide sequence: TGTGCCAGCAGTTACTCGAGCAGCAAACTTACCTACGAGCAGTACTTC.

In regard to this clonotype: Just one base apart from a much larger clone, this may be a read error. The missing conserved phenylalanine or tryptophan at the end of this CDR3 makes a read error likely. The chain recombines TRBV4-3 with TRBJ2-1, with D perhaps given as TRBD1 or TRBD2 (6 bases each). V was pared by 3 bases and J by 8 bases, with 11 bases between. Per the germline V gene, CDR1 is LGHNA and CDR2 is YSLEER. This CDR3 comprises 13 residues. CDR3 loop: CASSHPGGHEQFY. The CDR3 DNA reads TGCGCCAGCAGCCACCCCGGGGGCCATGAGCAGTTCTAC.

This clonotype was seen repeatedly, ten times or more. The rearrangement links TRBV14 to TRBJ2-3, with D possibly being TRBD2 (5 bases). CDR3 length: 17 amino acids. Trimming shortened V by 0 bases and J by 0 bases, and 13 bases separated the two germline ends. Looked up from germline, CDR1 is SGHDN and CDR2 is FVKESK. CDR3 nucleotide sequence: TGTGCCAGCAGCCAAGATATTGGACCGGGGAGCACAGATACGCAGTATTTT. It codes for CASSQDIGPGSTDTQYF.

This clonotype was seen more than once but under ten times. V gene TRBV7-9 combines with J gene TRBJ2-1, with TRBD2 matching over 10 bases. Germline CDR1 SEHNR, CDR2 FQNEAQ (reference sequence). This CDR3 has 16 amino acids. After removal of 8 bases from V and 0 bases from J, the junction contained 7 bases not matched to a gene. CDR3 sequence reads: CASEELAGGSYNEQFF. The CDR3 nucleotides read TGTGCCAGCGAAGAATTAGCGGGGGGCTCCTACAATGAGCAGTTCTTC.

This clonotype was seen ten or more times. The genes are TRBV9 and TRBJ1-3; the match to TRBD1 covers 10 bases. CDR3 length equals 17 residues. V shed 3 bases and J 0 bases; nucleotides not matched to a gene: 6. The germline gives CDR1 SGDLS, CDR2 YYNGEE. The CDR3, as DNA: TGTGCCAGCAGCGCGGGGACAGGGGTCGGCTCTGGAAACACCATATATTTT. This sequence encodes CASSAGTGVGSGNTIYF. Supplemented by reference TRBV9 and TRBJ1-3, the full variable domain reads DSGVTQTPKHLITATGQRVTLRCSPRSGDLSVYWYQQSLDQGLQFLIQYYNGEERAKGNILERFSAQQFPDLHSELNLSSLELGDSALYFCASSAGTGVGSGNTIYFGEGSWLTVV.

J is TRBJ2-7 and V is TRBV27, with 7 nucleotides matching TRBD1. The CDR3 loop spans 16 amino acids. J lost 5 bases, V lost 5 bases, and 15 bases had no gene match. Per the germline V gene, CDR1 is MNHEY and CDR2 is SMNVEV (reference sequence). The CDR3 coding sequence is TGTGCCAGCAGTACAGTCACAGGGGTTTTTATCAACGAGCAGTACTTC. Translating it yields CASSTVTGVFINEQYF.

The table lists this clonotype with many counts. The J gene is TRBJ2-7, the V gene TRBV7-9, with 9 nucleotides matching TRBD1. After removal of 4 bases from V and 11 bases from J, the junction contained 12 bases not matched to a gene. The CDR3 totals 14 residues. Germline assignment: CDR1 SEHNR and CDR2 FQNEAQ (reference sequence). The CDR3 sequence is CASSSGTGRPLEYF. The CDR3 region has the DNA TGTGCCAGCAGCTCAGGGACAGGGCGCCCTTTGGAGTACTTC.

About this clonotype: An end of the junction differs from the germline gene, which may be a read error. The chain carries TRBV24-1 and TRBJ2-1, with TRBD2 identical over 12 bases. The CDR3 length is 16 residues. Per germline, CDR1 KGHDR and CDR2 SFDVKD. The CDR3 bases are TGTGCCACCAGTATACCTGGACTAGCGGGGAACAATGAGCAGCTCTTC. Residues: CATSIPGLAGNNEQLF.

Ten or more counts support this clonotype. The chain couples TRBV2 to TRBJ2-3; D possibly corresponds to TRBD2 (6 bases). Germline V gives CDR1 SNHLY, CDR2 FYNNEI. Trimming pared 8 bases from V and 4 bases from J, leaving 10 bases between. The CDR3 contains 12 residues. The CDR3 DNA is TGTGCCAGCGGGACTTTCGCAGATACGCAGTATTTT. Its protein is CASGTFADTQYF.

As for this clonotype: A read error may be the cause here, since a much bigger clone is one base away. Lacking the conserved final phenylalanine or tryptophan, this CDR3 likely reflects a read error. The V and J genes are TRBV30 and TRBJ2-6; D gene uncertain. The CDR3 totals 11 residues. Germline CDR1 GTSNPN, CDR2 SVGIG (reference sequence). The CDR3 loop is CAGWGANVLTS. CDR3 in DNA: TGTGCGGGGTGGGGGGCCAACGTCCTGACTTCC.

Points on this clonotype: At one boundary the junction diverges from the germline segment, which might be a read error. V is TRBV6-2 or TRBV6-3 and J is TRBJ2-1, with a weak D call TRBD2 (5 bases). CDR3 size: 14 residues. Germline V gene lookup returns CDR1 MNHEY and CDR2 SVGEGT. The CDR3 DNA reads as TGTGCCAGCAGCTACTCTCTCCGGGGCAATGAGCAGTTCTTC. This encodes CASSYSLRGNEQFF.

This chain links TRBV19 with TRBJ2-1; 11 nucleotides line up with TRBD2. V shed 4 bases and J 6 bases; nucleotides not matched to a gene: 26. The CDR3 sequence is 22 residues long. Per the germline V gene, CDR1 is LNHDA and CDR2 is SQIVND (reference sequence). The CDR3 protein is CASSTPTAGLAGPLQSFNEQFF. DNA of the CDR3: TGTGCCAGTAGTACACCGACTGCCGGACTAGCGGGCCCCCTCCAAAGCTTCAATGAGCAGTTCTTC.

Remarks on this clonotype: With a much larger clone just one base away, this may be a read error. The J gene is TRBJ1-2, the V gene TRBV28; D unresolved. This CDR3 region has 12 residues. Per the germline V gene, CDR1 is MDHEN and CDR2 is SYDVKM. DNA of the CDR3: TGTGCCAGCGCCCCTGATCTCTATGGCTGCACCTTC. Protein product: CASAPDLYGCTF.

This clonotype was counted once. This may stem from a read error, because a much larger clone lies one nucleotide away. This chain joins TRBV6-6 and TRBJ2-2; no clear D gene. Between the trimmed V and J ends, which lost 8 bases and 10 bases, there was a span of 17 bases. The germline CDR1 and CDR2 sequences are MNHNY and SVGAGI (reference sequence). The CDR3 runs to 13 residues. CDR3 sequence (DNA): TGTGCCAGCGGAGATAGCCGGAACGTGGAGCTGTTTTTT. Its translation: CASGDSRNVELFF.

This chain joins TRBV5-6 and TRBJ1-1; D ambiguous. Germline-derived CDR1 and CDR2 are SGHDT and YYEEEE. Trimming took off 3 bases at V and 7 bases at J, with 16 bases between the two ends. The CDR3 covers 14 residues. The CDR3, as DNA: TGTGCCAGCAGCTGGTATTCCGATTGGGGTGAAGCTTTCTTT. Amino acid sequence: CASSWYSDWGEAFF.

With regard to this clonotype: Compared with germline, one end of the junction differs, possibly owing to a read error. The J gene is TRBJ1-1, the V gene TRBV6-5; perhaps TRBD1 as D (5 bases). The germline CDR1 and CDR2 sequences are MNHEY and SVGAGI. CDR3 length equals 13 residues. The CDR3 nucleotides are TGTGCCAACAGTTATCGCGGGGGCACTGAAGCTTTCTTT. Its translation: CANSYRGGTEAFF.

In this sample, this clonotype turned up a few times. The CDR3 loop is CSARDSRDTYYEQYF. CDR3 nucleotides: TGCAGTGCTAGAGATAGCCGGGACACCTACTACGAGCAGTACTTC. This chain connects TRBV20-1 to TRBJ2-7, with D tentatively TRBD1 (6 bases). V lost 0 bases and J lost 3, with 15 bases in between. CDR1 and CDR2 from the germline V gene are DFQATT and SNEGSKA (reference sequence). The CDR3 is 15 residues long.

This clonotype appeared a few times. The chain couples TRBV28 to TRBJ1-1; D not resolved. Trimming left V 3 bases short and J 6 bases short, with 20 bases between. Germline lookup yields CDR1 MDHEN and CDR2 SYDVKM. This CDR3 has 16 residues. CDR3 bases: TGTGCCAGCAGTTTCGTCCGTATTGGGAGAGTTGCTGAAGCTTTCTTT. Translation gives CASSFVRIGRVAEAFF.

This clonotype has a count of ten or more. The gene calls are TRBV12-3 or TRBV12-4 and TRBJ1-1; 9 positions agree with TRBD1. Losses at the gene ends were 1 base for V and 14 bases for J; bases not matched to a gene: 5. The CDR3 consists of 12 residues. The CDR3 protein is CASSLVTGGLFF. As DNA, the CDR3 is TGTGCCAGCAGTTTAGTGACAGGGGGGTTGTTCTTT.